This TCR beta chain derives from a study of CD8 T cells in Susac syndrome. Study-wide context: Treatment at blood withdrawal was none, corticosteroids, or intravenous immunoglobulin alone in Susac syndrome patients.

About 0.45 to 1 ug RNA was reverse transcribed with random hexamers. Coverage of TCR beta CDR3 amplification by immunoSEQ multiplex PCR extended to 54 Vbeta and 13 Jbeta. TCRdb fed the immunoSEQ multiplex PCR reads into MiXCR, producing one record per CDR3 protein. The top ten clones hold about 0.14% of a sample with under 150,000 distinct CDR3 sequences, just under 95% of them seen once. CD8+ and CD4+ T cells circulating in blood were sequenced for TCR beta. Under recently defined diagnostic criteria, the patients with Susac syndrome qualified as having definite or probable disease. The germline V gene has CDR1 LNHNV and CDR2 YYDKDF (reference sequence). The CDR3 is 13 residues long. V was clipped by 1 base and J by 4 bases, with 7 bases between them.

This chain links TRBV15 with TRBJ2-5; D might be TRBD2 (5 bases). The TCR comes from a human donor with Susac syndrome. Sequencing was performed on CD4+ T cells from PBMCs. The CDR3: CATSRVGVETQYF. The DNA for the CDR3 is TGTGCCACCAGCAGAGTCGGGGTAGAGACCCAGTACTTC.